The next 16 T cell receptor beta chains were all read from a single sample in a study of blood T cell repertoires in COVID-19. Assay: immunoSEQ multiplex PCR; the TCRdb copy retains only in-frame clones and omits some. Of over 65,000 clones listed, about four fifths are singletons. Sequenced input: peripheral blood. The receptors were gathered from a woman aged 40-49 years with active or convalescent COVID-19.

This CDR3 is CASSKGTGKYF. CDR3 nucleotide sequence: TGTGCCAGCAGTAAGGGGACAGGGAAGTACTTC. The rearrangement links TRBV6-6 to TRBJ2-7, with TRBD1 matching 9 bases. V lost 5 bases and J lost 11; bases outside the gene matches: 4. Germline V gene sequence: CDR1 MNHNY, CDR2 SVGAGI (reference sequence). The CDR3 runs 11 residues.

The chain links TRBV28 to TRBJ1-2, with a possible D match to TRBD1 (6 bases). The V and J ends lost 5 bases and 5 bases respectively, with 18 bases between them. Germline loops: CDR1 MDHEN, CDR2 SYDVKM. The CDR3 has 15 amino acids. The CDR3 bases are TGTGCCAGCAGTCCCACGACAGTGGGGGCGTATGGCTACACCTTC. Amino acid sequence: CASSPTTVGAYGYTF.

DNA for the CDR3: TGTGCCAGCTCACCCCCGGTCCTCTTTGGCTATGGCTACACCTTC. It encodes CASSPPVLFGYGYTF. The J gene is TRBJ1-2, the V gene TRBV18; D gene ambiguous. Germline assignment: CDR1 KGHSH and CDR2 LQKENI. Trimming cost V 3 bases and J 4 bases, with 15 bases left between them. The CDR3 is 15 residues long. Full variable domain (rest looked up from reference TRBV18 and TRBJ1-2): NAGVMQNPRHLVRRRGQEARLRCSPMKGHSHVYWYRQLPEEGLKFMVYLQKENIIDESGMPKERFSAEFPKEGPSILRIQQVVRGDSAAYFCASSPPVLFGYGYTFGSGTRLTVV.

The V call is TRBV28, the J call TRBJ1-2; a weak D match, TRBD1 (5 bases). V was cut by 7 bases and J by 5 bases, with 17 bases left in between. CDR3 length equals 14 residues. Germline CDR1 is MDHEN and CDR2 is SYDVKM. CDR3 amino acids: CASKVTRDSYGYTF. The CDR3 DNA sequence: TGTGCCAGCAAAGTGACCCGGGACTCTTATGGCTACACCTTC.

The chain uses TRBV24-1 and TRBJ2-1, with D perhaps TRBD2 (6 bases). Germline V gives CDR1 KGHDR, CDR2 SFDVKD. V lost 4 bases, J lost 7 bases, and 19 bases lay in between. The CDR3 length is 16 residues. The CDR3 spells CATSDPGLLGRNEQFF. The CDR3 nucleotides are TGTGCCACCAGTGACCCGGGACTCCTCGGAAGGAATGAGCAGTTCTTC.

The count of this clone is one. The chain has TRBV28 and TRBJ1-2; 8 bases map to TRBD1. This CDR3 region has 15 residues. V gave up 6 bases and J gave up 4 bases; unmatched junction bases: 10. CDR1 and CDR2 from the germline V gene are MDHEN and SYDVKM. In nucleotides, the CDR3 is TGTGCCAGCAGACCAGACAGGGGCAACACCTATGGCTACACCTTC. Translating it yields CASRPDRGNTYGYTF.

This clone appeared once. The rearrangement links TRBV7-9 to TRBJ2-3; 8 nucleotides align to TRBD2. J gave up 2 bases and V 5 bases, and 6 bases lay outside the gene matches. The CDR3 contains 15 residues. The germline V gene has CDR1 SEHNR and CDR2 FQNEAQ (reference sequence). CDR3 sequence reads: CASSLRLANTDTQYF. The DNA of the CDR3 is TGTGCCAGCAGCCTAAGACTAGCGAACACAGATACGCAGTATTTT.

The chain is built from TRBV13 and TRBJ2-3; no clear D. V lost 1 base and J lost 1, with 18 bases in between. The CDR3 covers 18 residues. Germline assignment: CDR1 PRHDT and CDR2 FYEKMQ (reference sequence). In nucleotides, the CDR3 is TGTGCCAGCAGCTTAGTCGCGGTTGTACCTTTAGGCACAGATACGCAGTATTTT. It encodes CASSLVAVVPLGTDTQYF. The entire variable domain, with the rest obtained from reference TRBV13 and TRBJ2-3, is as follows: AAGVIQSPRHLIKEKRETATLKCYPIPRHDTVYWYQQGPGQDPQFLISFYEKMQSDKGSIPDRFSAQQFSDYHSELNMSSLELGDSALYFCASSLVAVVPLGTDTQYFGPGTRLTVL.

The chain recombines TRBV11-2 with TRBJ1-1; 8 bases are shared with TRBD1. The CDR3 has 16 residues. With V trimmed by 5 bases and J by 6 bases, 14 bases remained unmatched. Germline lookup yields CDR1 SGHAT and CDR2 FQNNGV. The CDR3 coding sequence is TGTGCCAGCAGCGATAAGGACAGGGACTGGGCCTCTGAAGCTTTCTTT. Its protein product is CASSDKDRDWASEAFF. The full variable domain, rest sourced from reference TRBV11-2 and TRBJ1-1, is EAGVAQSPRYKIIEKRQSVAFWCNPISGHATLYWYQQILGQGPKLLIQFQNNGVVDDSQLPKDRFSAERLKGVDSTLKIQPAKLEDSAVYLCASSDKDRDWASEAFFGQGTRLTVV.

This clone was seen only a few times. This CDR3 reads CASSDLQGRTEAFF. The CDR3 DNA is TGCGCCAGCAGCGACCTACAGGGGAGGACTGAAGCTTTCTTT. The chain is built from TRBV5-1 and TRBJ1-1, with 7 bases fitting TRBD1. CDR3 length: 14 residues. Looked up from germline, CDR1 is SGHRS and CDR2 is YFSETQ. Losses at the gene ends were 4 bases for V and 5 bases for J; bases not matched to a gene: 8.

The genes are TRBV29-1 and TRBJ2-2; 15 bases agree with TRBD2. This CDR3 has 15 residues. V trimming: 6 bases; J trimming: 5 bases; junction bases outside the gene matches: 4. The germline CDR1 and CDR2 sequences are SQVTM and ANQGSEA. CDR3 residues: CSVRGLAGGTGELFF. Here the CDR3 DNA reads TGCAGCGTAAGAGGACTAGCGGGAGGGACCGGGGAGCTGTTTTTT.

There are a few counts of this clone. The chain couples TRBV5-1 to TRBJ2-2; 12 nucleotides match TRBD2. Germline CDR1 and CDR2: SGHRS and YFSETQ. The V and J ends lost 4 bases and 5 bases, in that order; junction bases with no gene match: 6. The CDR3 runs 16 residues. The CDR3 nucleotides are TGCGCCAGCAGCCAACTAGCGGGAGGCGGTACCGGGGAGCTGTTTTTT. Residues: CASSQLAGGGTGELFF. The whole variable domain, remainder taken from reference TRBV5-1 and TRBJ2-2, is KAGVTQTPRYLIKTRGQQVTLSCSPISGHRSVSWYQQTPGQGLQFLFEYFSETQRNKGNFPGRFSGRQFSNSRSEMNVSTLELGDSALYLCASSQLAGGGTGELFFGEGSRLTVL.

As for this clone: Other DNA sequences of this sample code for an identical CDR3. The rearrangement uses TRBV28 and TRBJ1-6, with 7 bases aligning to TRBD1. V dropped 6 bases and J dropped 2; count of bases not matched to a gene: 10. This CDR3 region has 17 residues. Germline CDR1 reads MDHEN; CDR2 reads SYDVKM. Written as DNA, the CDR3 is TGTGCCAGCAGCTTCCCCGAAGGGACAGCCTATAATTCACCCCTCCACTTT. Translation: CASSFPEGTAYNSPLHF.

The CDR3 region has the DNA TGTGCCAGCAGTGATACGCAGGTCTATAATTCACCCCTCCACTTT. Protein product: CASSDTQVYNSPLHF. This chain connects TRBV6-1 to TRBJ1-6; no firm D call. With 3 bases removed from V and 3 bases from J, the gap between germline ends came to 9 bases. The V gene's germline CDR1 is MNHNS and CDR2 SASEGT. This CDR3 is 15 amino acids long.

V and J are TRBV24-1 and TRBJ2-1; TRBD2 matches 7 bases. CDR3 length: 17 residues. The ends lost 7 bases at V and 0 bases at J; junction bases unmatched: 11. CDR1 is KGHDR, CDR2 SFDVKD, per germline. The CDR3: CATSGRSGLSSYNEQFF. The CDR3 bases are TGTGCCACCAGCGGGAGGAGCGGTCTAAGCTCCTACAATGAGCAGTTCTTC.

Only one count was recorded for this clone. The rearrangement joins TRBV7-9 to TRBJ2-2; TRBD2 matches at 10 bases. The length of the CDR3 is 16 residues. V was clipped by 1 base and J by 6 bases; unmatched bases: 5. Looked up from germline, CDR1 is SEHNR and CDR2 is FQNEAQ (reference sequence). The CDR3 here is CASSLGAGGIAGELFF. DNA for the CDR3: TGTGCCAGCAGCTTAGGAGCGGGAGGGATCGCCGGGGAGCTGTTTTTT.